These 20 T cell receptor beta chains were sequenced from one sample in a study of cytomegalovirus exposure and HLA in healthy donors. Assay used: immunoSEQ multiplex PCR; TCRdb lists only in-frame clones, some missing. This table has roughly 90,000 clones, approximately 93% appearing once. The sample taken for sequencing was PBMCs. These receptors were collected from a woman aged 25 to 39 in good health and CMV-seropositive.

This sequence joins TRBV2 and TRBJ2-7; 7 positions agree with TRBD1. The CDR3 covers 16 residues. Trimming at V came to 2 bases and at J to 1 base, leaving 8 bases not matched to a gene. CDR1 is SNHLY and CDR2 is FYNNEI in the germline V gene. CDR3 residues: CASSEFDRASSYEQYF. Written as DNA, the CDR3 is TGTGCCAGCAGTGAATTCGACAGGGCGTCTTCCTACGAGCAGTACTTC.

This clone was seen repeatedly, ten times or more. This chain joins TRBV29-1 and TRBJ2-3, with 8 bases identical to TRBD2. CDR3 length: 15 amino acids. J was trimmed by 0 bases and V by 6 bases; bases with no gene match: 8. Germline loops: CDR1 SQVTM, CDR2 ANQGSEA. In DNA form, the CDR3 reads TGCAGCGTCGCCCGGATAGCGGGAAGCACAGATACGCAGTATTTT. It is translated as CSVARIAGSTDTQYF.

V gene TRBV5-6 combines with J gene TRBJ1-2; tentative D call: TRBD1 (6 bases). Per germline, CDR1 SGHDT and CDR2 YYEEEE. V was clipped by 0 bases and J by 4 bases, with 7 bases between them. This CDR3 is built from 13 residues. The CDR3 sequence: CASSLARGYGYTF. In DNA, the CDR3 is TGTGCCAGCAGCTTGGCCAGGGGCTATGGCTACACCTTC.

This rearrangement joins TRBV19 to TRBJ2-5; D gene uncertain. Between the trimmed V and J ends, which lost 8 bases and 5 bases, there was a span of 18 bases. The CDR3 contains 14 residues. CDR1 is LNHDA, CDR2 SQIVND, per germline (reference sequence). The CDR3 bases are TGTGCCAGTTCTCGAACGTCACTCGGGGAGACCCAGTACTTC. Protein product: CASSRTSLGETQYF.

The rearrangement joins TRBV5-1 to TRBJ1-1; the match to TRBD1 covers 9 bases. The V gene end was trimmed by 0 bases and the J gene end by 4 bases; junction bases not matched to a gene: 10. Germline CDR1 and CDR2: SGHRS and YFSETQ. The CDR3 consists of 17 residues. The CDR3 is CASSLAGTGRGRTEAFF. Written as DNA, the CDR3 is TGCGCCAGCAGCTTGGCCGGGACAGGGAGAGGACGCACTGAAGCTTTCTTT.

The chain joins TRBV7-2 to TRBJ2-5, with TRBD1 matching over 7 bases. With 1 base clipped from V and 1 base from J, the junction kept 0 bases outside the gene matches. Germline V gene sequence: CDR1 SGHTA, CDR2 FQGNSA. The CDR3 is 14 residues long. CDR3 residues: CASSLGDSQETQYF. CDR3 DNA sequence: TGTGCCAGCAGCTTAGGGGACAGCCAAGAGACCCAGTACTTC.

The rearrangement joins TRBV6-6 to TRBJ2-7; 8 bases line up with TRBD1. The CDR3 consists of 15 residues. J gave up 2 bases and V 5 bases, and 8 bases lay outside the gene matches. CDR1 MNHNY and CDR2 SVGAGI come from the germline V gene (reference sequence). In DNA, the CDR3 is TGTGCCAGCAGTCGGCCACAACAGGGGGCCTACGAGCAGTACTTC. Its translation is CASSRPQQGAYEQYF.

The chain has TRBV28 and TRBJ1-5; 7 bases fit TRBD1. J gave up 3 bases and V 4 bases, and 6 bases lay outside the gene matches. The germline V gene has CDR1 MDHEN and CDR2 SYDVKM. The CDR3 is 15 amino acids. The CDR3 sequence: CASSYGDRFNQPQHF. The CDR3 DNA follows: TGTGCCAGCAGTTATGGGGACAGATTCAATCAGCCCCAGCATTTT.

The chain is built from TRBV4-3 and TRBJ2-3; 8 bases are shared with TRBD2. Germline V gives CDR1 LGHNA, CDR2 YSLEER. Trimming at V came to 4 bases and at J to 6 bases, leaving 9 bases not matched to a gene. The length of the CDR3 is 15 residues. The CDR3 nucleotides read TGCGCCAGCAGCCTCTCAGCGGGAGTGGGGGATACGCAGTATTTT. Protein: CASSLSAGVGDTQYF.

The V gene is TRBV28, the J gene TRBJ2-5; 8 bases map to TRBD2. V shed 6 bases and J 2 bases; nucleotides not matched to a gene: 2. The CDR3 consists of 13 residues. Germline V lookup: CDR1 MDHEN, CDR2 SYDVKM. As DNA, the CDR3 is TGTGCCAGCAGCCCGGGAGGGCAAGAGACCCAGTACTTC. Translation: CASSPGGQETQYF.

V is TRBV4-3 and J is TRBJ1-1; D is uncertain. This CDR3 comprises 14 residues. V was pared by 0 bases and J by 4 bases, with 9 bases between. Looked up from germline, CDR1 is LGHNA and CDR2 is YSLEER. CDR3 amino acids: CASSQDQVGTEAFF. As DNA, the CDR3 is TGCGCCAGCAGCCAAGACCAGGTGGGCACTGAAGCTTTCTTT.

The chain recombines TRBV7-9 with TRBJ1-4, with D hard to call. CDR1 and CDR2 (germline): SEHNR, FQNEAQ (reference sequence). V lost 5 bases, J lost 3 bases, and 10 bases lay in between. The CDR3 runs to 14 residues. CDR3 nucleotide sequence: TGTGCCAGCAGCCCAGGTTTTTCTAATGAAAAACTGTTTTTT. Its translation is CASSPGFSNEKLFF.

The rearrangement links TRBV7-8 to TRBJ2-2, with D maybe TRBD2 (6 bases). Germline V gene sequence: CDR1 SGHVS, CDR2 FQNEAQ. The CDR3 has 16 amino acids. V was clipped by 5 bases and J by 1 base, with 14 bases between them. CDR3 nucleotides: TGTGCCAGCAGCGGGAGTTTGGGAGGGAACACCGGGGAGCTGTTTTTT. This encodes CASSGSLGGNTGELFF.

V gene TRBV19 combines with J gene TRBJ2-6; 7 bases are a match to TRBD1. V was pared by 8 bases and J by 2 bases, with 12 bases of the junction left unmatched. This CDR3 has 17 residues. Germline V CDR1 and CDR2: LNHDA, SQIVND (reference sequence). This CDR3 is CASGYTGVAAGANVLTF. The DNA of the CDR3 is TGTGCCAGTGGCTATACAGGGGTGGCTGCTGGGGCCAACGTCCTGACTTTC.

This chain's CDR3 is CASSRGRYQPQHF. The CDR3 DNA follows: TGTGCCAGCAGCAGGGGACGTTATCAGCCCCAGCATTTT. The rearrangement joins TRBV28 to TRBJ1-5; D is possibly TRBD1 (6 bases). The CDR3 spans 13 residues. Germline CDR1 reads MDHEN; CDR2 reads SYDVKM. Between the trimmed V and J ends, which lost 6 bases and 5 bases, there was a span of 11 bases.

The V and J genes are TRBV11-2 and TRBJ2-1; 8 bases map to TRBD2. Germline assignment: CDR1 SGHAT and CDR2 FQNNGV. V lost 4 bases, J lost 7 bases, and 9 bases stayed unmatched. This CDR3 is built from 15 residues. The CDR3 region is CASSSGAGGLNEQFF. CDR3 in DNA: TGTGCCAGCAGCTCTGGGGCGGGAGGTTTAAATGAGCAGTTCTTC. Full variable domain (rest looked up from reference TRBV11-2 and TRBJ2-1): EAGVAQSPRYKIIEKRQSVAFWCNPISGHATLYWYQQILGQGPKLLIQFQNNGVVDDSQLPKDRFSAERLKGVDSTLKIQPAKLEDSAVYLCASSSGAGGLNEQFFGPGTRLTVL.

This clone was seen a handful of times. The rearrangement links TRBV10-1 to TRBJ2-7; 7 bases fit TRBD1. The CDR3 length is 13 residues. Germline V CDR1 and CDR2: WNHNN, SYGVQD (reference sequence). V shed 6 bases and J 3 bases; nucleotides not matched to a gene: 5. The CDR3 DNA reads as TGCGCCAGCAGCCCGACAGGGAACTACGAGCAGTACTTC. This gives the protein CASSPTGNYEQYF.

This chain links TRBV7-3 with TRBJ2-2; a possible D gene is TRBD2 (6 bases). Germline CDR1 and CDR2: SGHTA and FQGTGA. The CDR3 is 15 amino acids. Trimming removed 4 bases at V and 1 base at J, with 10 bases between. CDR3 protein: CASSSGLRNTGELFF. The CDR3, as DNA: TGTGCCAGCAGCTCGGGACTCCGGAACACCGGGGAGCTGTTTTTT.

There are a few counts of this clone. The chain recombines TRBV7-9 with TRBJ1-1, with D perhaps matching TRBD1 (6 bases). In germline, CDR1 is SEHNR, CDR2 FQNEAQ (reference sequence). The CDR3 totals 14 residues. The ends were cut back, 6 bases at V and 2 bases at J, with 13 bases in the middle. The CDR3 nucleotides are TGTGCCAGCAGAGCCGGACAGAGTAACACTGAAGCTTTCTTT. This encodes CASRAGQSNTEAFF.

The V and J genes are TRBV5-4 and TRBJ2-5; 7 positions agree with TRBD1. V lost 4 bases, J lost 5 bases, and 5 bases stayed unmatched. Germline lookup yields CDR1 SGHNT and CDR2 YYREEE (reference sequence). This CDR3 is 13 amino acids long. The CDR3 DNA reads TGTGCCAGCAGCCGGGGACAGCGGGAGACCCAGTACTTC. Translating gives CASSRGQRETQYF.